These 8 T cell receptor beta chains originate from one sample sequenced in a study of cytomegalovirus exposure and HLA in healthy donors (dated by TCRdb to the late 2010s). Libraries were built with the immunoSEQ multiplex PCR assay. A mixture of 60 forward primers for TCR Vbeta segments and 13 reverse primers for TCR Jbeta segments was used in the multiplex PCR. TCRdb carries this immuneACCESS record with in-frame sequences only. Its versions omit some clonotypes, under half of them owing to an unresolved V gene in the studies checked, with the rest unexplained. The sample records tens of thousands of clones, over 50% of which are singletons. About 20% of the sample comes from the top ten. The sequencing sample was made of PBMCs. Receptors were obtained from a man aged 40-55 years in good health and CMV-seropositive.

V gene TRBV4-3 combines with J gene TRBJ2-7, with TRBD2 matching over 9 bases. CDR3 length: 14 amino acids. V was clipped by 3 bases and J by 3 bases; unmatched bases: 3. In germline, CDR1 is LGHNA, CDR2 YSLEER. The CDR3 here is CASSQGLADYEQYF. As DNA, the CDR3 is TGCGCCAGCAGCCAGGGACTAGCCGACTACGAGCAGTACTTC.

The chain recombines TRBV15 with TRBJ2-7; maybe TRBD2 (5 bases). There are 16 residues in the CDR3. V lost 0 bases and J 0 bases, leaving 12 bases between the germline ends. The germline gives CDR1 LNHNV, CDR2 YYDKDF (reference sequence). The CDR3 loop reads CATSRDRGLFSYEQYF. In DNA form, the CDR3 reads TGTGCCACCAGCAGAGATCGAGGACTTTTCTCCTACGAGCAGTACTTC. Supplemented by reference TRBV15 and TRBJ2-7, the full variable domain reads DAMVIQNPRYQVTQFGKPVTLSCSQTLNHNVMYWYQQKSSQAPKLLFHYYDKDFNNEADTPDNFQSRRPNTSFCFLDIRSPGLGDTAMYLCATSRDRGLFSYEQYFGPGTRLTVT.

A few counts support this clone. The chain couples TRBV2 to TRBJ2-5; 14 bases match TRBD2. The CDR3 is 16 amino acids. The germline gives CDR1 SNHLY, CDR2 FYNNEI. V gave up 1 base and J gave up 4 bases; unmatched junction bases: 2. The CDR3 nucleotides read TGTGCCAGCAGTGAAGTTGGGACTAGCGGGGGAGAGACCCAGTACTTC. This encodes CASSEVGTSGGETQYF. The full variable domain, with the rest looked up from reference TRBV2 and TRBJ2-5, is EPEVTQTPSHQVTQMGQEVILRCVPISNHLYFYWYRQILGQKVEFLVSFYNNEISEKSEIFDDQFSVERPDGSNFTLKIRSTKLEDSAMYFCASSEVGTSGGETQYFGPGTRLLVL.

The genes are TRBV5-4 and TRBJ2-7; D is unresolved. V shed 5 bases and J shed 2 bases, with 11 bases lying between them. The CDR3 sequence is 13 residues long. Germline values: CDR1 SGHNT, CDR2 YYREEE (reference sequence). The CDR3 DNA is TGTGCCAGCAGTTTTGCTAGTACCTACGAGCAGTACTTC. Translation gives CASSFASTYEQYF.

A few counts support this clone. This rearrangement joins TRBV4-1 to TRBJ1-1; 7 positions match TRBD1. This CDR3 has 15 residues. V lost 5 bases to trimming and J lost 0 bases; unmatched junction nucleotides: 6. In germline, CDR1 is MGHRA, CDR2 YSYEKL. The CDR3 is CASSYRQGLNTEAFF. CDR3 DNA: TGCGCCAGCAGCTACCGACAGGGACTGAACACTGAAGCTTTCTTT.

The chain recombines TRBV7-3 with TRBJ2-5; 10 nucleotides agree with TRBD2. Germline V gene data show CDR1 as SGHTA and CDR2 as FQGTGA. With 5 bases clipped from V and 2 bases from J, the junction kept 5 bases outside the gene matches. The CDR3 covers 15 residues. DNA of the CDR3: TGTGCCAGCAGCCCAGCGGGGGGGGAACAAGAGACCCAGTACTTC. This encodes CASSPAGGEQETQYF.

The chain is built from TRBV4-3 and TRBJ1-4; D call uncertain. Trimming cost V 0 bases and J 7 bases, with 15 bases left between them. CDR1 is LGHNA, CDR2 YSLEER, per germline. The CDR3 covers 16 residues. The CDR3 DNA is TGCGCCAGCAGCCAAGATCCCGGGGTAACGAGTGAAAAACTGTTTTTT. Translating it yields CASSQDPGVTSEKLFF.

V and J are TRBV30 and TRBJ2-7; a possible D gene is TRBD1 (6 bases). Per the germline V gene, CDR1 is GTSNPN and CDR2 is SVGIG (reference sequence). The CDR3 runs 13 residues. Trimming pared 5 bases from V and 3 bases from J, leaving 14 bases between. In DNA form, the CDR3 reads TGTGCCTGGGACCTAGGGGGATTCTACGAGCAGTACTTC. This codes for CAWDLGGFYEQYF. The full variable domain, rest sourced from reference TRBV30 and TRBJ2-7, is SQTIHQWPATLVQPVGSPLSLECTVEGTSNPNLYWYRQAAGRGLQLLFYSVGIGQISSEVPQNLSASRPQDRQFILSSKKLLLSDSGFYLCAWDLGGFYEQYFGPGTRLTVT.